This is a list of T cell receptor beta chains from one sample in a study of vaccination and CD4 T cells after COVID-19. TCRdb reanalysed the PCR reads using MiXCR and keeps one entry per CDR3 protein. The sample has fewer than 30,000 distinct CDR3 sequences, 51% seen once; the top ten hold approximately 0.99%. Sequenced material: CD4+ T cells from blood, taken before SARS-CoV-2 vaccination. Every receptor here comes from a human donor who had recovered from COVID-19. Each CDR3 is given with its conserved first and last residue. D genes are given only for firm matches. Expanded clones get a size class; other rows say once, few or many, or leave the size out.

>TRBJ2-5|TRBV20-1|-|few
CSASYLQETQYF
TGCAGTGCTAGTTACTTACAAGAGACCCAGTACTTC
>TRBJ1-2|TRBV28|-|-
CASHRGNGIGYTF
TGTGCCAGCCACCGGGGCAACGGAATTGGCTACACCTTC
>TRBJ1-4|TRBV29-1|-|-
CSVGMTATNEKLFF
TGCAGCGTTGGCATGACAGCAACTAATGAAAAACTGTTTTTT
>TRBJ1-4|TRBV28|-|-
CASSSISGRKGLFF
TGTGCCAGCAGTTCAATCTCGGGTCGAAAAGGACTGTTTTTT
>TRBJ2-3|TRBV2|-|-
CASSEQGMDTQYF
TGTGCCAGCAGTGAACAGGGGATGGATACGCAGTATTTT
>TRBJ1-2|TRBV19|-|few
CASTPAARTYGYTF
TGTGCCAGTACCCCCGCGGCGCGGACCTATGGCTACACCTTC
>TRBJ2-1|TRBV2|-|-
CASMEMDYNEQFF
TGTGCCAGCATGGAGATGGATTACAATGAGCAGTTCTTC
>TRBJ2-3|TRBV2|-|-
CASSEALPLTDTQYF
TGTGCCAGCAGTGAAGCGCTCCCCTTAACAGATACGCAGTATTTT
>TRBJ2-5|TRBV24-1|TRBD2|-
CATSVGGGVETQYF
TGTGCCACCAGTGTGGGGGGGGGGGTGGAGACCCAGTACTTC
>TRBJ2-2|TRBV20-1|-|few
CSAWRANTGELFF
TGCAGTGCTTGGAGGGCGAACACCGGGGAGCTGTTTTTT
>TRBJ1-5|TRBV6-1|-|-
CASSTTSRGNQPQHF
TGTGCCAGCAGCACCACCTCGAGAGGGAATCAGCCCCAGCATTTT
>TRBJ1-6|TRBV5-4|-|-
CASRKGGFFNSPLHF
TGTGCCAGCAGGAAGGGGGGGTTTTTTAATTCACCCCTCCACTTT
>TRBJ2-7|TRBV6-2/TRBV6-3|-|few
CASRRGRQSSYEQYF
TGTGCCAGCAGAAGGGGACGGCAAAGCTCCTACGAGCAGTACTTC
>TRBJ2-5|TRBV7-2|TRBD2|-
CASSLVVAGGRETQYF
TGTGCCAGCAGCTTAGTCGTAGCGGGAGGGCGAGAGACCCAGTACTTC
>TRBJ2-2|TRBV6-5|-|-
CASSLDVPNTGELFF
TGTGCCAGCAGTTTGGACGTACCGAACACCGGGGAGCTGTTTTTT
>TRBJ1-2|TRBV19|TRBD1|few
CASSRDRGRGYGYTF
TGTGCCAGTAGTAGGGACAGGGGGCGCGGCTATGGCTACACCTTC
>TRBJ1-1|TRBV15|TRBD1|few
CATSRETGALNTEAFF
TGTGCCACCAGCAGAGAAACAGGGGCCCTGAACACTGAAGCTTTCTTT
>TRBJ1-2|TRBV10-1|-|few
CASSAEGGYTF
TGCGCAAGCAGCGCAGAGGGTGGCTACACCTTC
>TRBJ2-5|TRBV24-1|-|few
CATSVGREETQYF
TGTGCCACCAGTGTTGGCCGGGAAGAGACCCAGTACTTC
>TRBJ1-6|TRBV2|TRBD1|-
CASSDQTGSNSPLHF
TGTGCCAGCAGTGACCAGACAGGGAGTAATTCACCCCTCCACTTT
>TRBJ2-7|TRBV28|-|-
CASSLSSDYEQYF
TGTGCCAGCAGTTTAAGCAGCGACTACGAGCAGTACTTC
>TRBJ2-3|TRBV20-1|TRBD2|few
CSANLRDYTDTQYF
TGCAGTGCTAACCTCCGGGACTACACAGATACGCAGTATTTT
>TRBJ2-1|TRBV7-8|TRBD2|-
CASSLAGTTRFYNEQFF
TGTGCCAGCAGCTTAGCGGGGACTACCCGATTCTACAATGAGCAGTTCTTC
>TRBJ2-1|TRBV20-1|TRBD2|-
CSAIRTSGRASFGNEQFF
TGCAGTGCTATACGGACTAGCGGGAGGGCCAGTTTCGGTAATGAGCAGTTCTTC
>TRBJ1-2|TRBV5-1|-|-
CASSPEGVANYGYTF
TGCGCCAGCAGCCCCGAGGGCGTAGCTAACTATGGCTACACCTTC
>TRBJ2-5|TRBV20-1|-|-
CSASGTGGPETQYF
TGCAGTGCTAGTGGTACGGGGGGCCCAGAGACCCAGTACTTC
>TRBJ1-2|TRBV20-1|TRBD1|few
CSANHRDRANYGYTF
TGCAGTGCTAACCACCGGGACAGGGCTAACTATGGCTACACCTTC
>TRBJ2-7|TRBV12-3/TRBV12-4|-|-
CASSPQGYEQYF
TGTGCCAGCAGTCCCCAGGGTTACGAGCAGTACTTC
>TRBJ2-4|TRBV27|TRBD1|few
CASSRDWTGGYIQYF
TGTGCCAGCAGTAGAGATTGGACAGGCGGTTACATTCAGTACTTC
>TRBJ1-5|TRBV24-1|-|-
CATSDRLGGQGQPQHF
TGTGCCACCAGTGACCGACTGGGGGGGCAGGGACAGCCCCAGCATTTT
>TRBJ1-2|TRBV6-1|-|-
CASSVDSLLSYGYTF
TGTGCCAGCAGTGTGGACAGTCTCCTAAGTTATGGCTACACCTTC
>TRBJ2-3|TRBV7-9|TRBD2|-
CASSLGGGLTDTQYF
TGTGCCAGCAGCTTAGGGGGAGGGTTGACAGATACGCAGTATTTT
>TRBJ1-5|TRBV2|TRBD1|-
CASSGTVNSNQPQHF
TGTGCCAGCAGCGGGACAGTTAATAGCAATCAGCCCCAGCATTTT
>TRBJ2-7|TRBV6-5|-|-
CASSYSRGVEYF
TGTGCCAGCAGTTACTCCCGGGGAGTGGAGTACTTC
>TRBJ1-2|TRBV4-2|-|-
CASSQGPAAVYGYTF
TGTGCCAGCAGCCAAGGCCCCGCGGCAGTTTATGGCTACACCTTC
>TRBJ1-1|TRBV7-2|-|-
CASSLAPAGLNTEAFF
TGTGCCAGCAGCCTAGCCCCGGCTGGCTTGAACACTGAAGCTTTCTTT
>TRBJ2-4|TRBV6-2/TRBV6-3|-|-
CASSYSWSGLSLDIQYF
TGTGCCAGCAGTTACTCTTGGAGCGGACTTAGCTTGGACATTCAGTACTTC
>TRBJ2-1|TRBV20-1|TRBD2|-
CSAKGLADSYNEQFF
TGCAGTGCAAAGGGACTAGCGGACTCCTACAATGAGCAGTTCTTC
>TRBJ1-1|TRBV6-1|TRBD1|few
CASSERGTGVEAFF
TGTGCCAGCAGTGAAAGGGGGACAGGGGTCGAAGCTTTCTTT
>TRBJ1-2|TRBV24-1|-|few
CATSDWDTNYGYTF
TGTGCCACCAGTGACTGGGACACGAACTATGGCTACACCTTC
>TRBJ2-7|TRBV20-1|TRBD2|-
CSALLAGTTYEQYF
TGCAGTGCTCTTTTAGCGGGGACTACCTACGAGCAGTACTTC
>TRBJ2-5|TRBV7-3|TRBD2|few
CASSLFAGGQETQYF
TGTGCCAGCAGCTTATTCGCGGGAGGACAAGAGACCCAGTACTTC
>TRBJ2-2|TRBV4-1|-|few
CASSPSVLRAELFF
TGCGCCAGCAGCCCAAGTGTACTCCGAGCGGAGCTGTTTTTT
>TRBJ2-2|TRBV20-1|TRBD2|-
CSAGGLASAGELFF
TGCAGTGCCGGGGGACTAGCTAGCGCCGGGGAGCTGTTTTTT
>TRBJ2-1|TRBV12-3/TRBV12-4|-|-
CASRSTGEGEQFF
TGTGCCAGCAGATCCACAGGGGAGGGTGAGCAGTTCTTC
>TRBJ2-7|TRBV20-1|TRBD2|once
CSGASGSYEQYF
TGCAGTGGAGCTAGCGGGAGTTACGAGCAGTACTTC
>TRBJ2-1|TRBV20-1|-|few
CSAPIGHTNNEQFF
TGCAGTGCTCCGATTGGCCACACCAACAATGAGCAGTTCTTC
>TRBJ2-3|TRBV7-2|-|-
CASSEITDTQYF
TGTGCCAGCAGCGAAATCACAGATACGCAGTATTTT
>TRBJ1-1|TRBV7-2|-|few
CASSLAPTGSRTEAFF
TGTGCCAGCAGCTTAGCCCCAACGGGGAGTCGGACTGAAGCTTTCTTT
>TRBJ2-2|TRBV20-1|TRBD2|-
CSARDSGSGTGELFF
TGCAGTGCTAGAGATAGCGGGAGCGGGACCGGGGAGCTGTTTTTT
>TRBJ2-7|TRBV20-1|TRBD2|-
CSASREGGFSYEQYF
TGCAGTGCCTCACGGGAGGGGGGATTCTCCTACGAGCAGTACTTC